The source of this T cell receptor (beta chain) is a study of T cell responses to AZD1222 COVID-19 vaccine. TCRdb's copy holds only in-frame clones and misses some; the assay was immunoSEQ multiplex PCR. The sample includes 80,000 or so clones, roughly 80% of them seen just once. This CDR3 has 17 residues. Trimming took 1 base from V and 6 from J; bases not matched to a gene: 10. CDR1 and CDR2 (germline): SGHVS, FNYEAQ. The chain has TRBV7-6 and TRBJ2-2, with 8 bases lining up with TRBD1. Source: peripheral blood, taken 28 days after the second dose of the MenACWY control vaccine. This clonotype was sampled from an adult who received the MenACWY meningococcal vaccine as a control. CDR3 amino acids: CASSLGGGQGTAGELFF. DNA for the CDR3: TGTGCCAGCAGCTTAGGCGGAGGACAGGGTACGGCCGGGGAGCTGTTTTTT.